Listed here are 14 T cell receptor beta chains from one sample, sequenced in a study of blood T cell repertoires in COVID-19. Produced via immunoSEQ multiplex PCR; TCRdb's table is partial and in-frame only. Of 60,000 to 85,000 clones in the sample, roughly 80% are singletons; the top ten hold 18%. Sequencing was performed on peripheral blood. Receptors originate from an older man who had recovered from COVID-19.

The chain is built from TRBV2 and TRBJ2-2; 10 nucleotides align to TRBD2. CDR1 and CDR2 (germline): SNHLY, FYNNEI. This CDR3 is built from 14 residues. V gave up 4 bases and J gave up 7 bases; unmatched junction bases: 3. DNA of the CDR3: TGTGCCAGCAGTGTGCTAGCGGGGGTCGGGGAGCTGTTTTTT. It codes for CASSVLAGVGELFF. Complete variable domain (other parts from reference TRBV2 and TRBJ2-2): EPEVTQTPSHQVTQMGQEVILRCVPISNHLYFYWYRQILGQKVEFLVSFYNNEISEKSEIFDDQFSVERPDGSNFTLKIRSTKLEDSAMYFCASSVLAGVGELFFGEGSRLTVL.

The chain couples TRBV2 to TRBJ2-1, with TRBD2 matching 11 bases. The trim removed 2 bases at V and 8 bases at J, leaving 8 bases unmatched. The CDR3 has 16 residues. Germline-derived CDR1 and CDR2 are SNHLY and FYNNEI. CDR3 loop: CASSELIKGLADEQFF. The CDR3 DNA follows: TGTGCCAGCAGTGAACTCATCAAGGGACTAGCGGATGAGCAGTTCTTC.

V and J are TRBV6-5 and TRBJ2-1; possible D gene TRBD1, 7 bases. CDR3 size: 14 residues. The V gene lost 5 bases and the J gene lost 4 bases, with 12 bases spanning the gap. Germline assignment: CDR1 MNHEY and CDR2 SVGAGI. CDR3 region: CASSPQGGYNEQFF. CDR3 DNA sequence: TGTGCCAGCAGTCCCCAGGGGGGATACAATGAGCAGTTCTTC.

This sequence joins TRBV6-5 and TRBJ1-1, with 10 bases matching TRBD1. CDR3 length equals 12 residues. Looked up from germline, CDR1 is MNHEY and CDR2 is SVGAGI. V lost 8 bases, J lost 8 bases, and 5 bases stayed unmatched. The CDR3 spells CASRRGQGEAFF. The CDR3 DNA follows: TGTGCCAGCCGACGGGGACAGGGGGAAGCTTTCTTT.

The chain carries TRBV7-2 and TRBJ2-2; D gene unclear. Between the trimmed V and J ends, which lost 2 bases and 7 bases, there was a span of 8 bases. This CDR3 has 13 residues. The germline V gene encodes CDR1 SGHTA and CDR2 FQGNSA. CDR3 nucleotides: TGTGCCAGCAGCTTACTAGTCCTCGGGGAGCTGTTTTTT. It yields the protein CASSLLVLGELFF. Filled out from reference TRBV7-2 and TRBJ2-2, the complete variable domain reads GAGVSQSPSNKVTEKGKDVELRCDPISGHTALYWYRQSLGQGLEFLIYFQGNSAPDKSGLPSDRFSAERTGGSVSTLTIQRTQQEDSAVYLCASSLLVLGELFFGEGSRLTVL.

This rearrangement joins TRBV27 to TRBJ2-5, with D maybe TRBD1 (7 bases). Trimming cost V 2 bases and J 0 bases, with 16 bases left between them. Germline CDR1 MNHEY, CDR2 SMNVEV (reference sequence). There are 17 residues in the CDR3. CDR3 sequence: CASSLGTAGGNQETQYF. As DNA, the CDR3 is TGTGCCAGCAGTTTAGGTACGGCAGGGGGGAACCAAGAGACCCAGTACTTC.

The chain employs TRBV2 and TRBJ2-7; 8 positions match TRBD1. V was clipped by 5 bases and J by 0 bases; unmatched bases: 9. Germline V lookup: CDR1 SNHLY, CDR2 FYNNEI. The CDR3 spans 16 residues. The CDR3 sequence: CASSKGQGGLSYEQYF. CDR3 coding DNA: TGTGCCAGCAGTAAAGGACAGGGCGGGCTCTCCTACGAGCAGTACTTC.

This clone was seen just once. The chain carries TRBV4-3 and TRBJ2-7, with 9 bases matching TRBD1. This CDR3 contains 18 residues. The V gene's germline CDR1 is LGHNA and CDR2 YSLEER. The ends lost 3 bases at V and 0 bases at J; junction bases unmatched: 12. The CDR3 loop reads CASSQDLSGTGNSYEQYF. For the CDR3, the DNA is TGCGCCAGCAGCCAGGATCTCTCCGGGACAGGGAACTCCTACGAGCAGTACTTC.

This clone was counted once. The chain carries TRBV7-9 and TRBJ2-5; TRBD2 aligns across 7 bases. Losses at the gene ends were 5 bases for V and 3 bases for J; bases not matched to a gene: 9. Germline loops: CDR1 SEHNR, CDR2 FQNEAQ (reference sequence). The CDR3 length is 15 residues. CDR3 sequence: CASSNPGLLEETQYF. The DNA for the CDR3 is TGTGCCAGCAGCAACCCGGGACTACTGGAAGAGACCCAGTACTTC.

The chain combines TRBV5-1 with TRBJ2-2; D might be TRBD1 (5 bases). This CDR3 contains 13 residues. Germline V CDR1 and CDR2: SGHRS, YFSETQ. The ends were cut back, 2 bases at V and 5 bases at J, with 7 bases in the middle. The CDR3 DNA follows: TGCGCCAGCAGCTTCCAGGGAACCGGGGAGCTGTTTTTT. Amino acid sequence: CASSFQGTGELFF.

V and J are TRBV30 and TRBJ1-2, with 10 bases fitting TRBD1. This CDR3 is 15 amino acids long. The ends lost 2 bases at V and 2 bases at J; junction bases unmatched: 5. Germline loops: CDR1 GTSNPN, CDR2 SVGIG (reference sequence). The CDR3 is CAWSRDRGINYGYTF. The CDR3 bases are TGTGCCTGGAGTCGGGACAGGGGCATCAACTATGGCTACACCTTC.

This clone was seen ten or more times. This same CDR3 is encoded by further DNA sequences in the sample. The chain employs TRBV29-1 and TRBJ2-2, with 8 positions matching TRBD1. Germline V gene lookup returns CDR1 SQVTM and CDR2 ANQGSEA. With 6 bases clipped from V and 4 bases from J, the junction kept 7 bases outside the gene matches. CDR3 length: 14 residues. The CDR3 DNA is TGCAGCGTCCGTGGACAGGGCGGCACCGGGGAGCTGTTTTTT. The encoded protein is CSVRGQGGTGELFF.

CDR3 coding DNA: TGTGCCAGCAGCTTAGTAAGCACAGATACGCAGTATTTT. It yields the protein CASSLVSTDTQYF. The chain combines TRBV7-2 with TRBJ2-3; D unresolved. The CDR3 is 13 residues long. Trimming cost V 1 base and J 0 bases, with 2 bases left between them. CDR1 and CDR2 from the germline V gene are SGHTA and FQGNSA.

The chain combines TRBV7-7 with TRBJ2-1; 11 bases fit TRBD2. This CDR3 comprises 16 residues. V lost 1 base to trimming and J lost 6 bases; unmatched junction nucleotides: 5. Germline lookup yields CDR1 SSHAT and CDR2 FNYEAQ (reference sequence). The CDR3 DNA reads as TGTGCCAGCAGCTTAGTTACTAGCGGGGGAATCAATGAGCAGTTCTTC. This gives the protein CASSLVTSGGINEQFF.